One T cell receptor beta chain is described in this entry. The source of the sample is a study of cytomegalovirus exposure and HLA in healthy donors. Unrecorded immune exposures were likely, despite nominal health at sampling. Germline V lookup: CDR1 SGHRS, CDR2 YFSETQ. V was pared by 0 bases and J by 1 base, with 2 bases of the junction left unmatched. This CDR3 has 15 amino acids. PCR was performed using 60 Vbeta and 13 Jbeta primers. Some clones are missing from TCRdb's copy, which holds only in-frame ones; the method was immunoSEQ multiplex PCR. The sample gives 100,000 to 150,000 clones, approximately 81% of which show up once; approximately 4% is in the top ten.

The chain links TRBV5-1 to TRBJ2-3; 7 nucleotides line up with TRBD2. This TCR was recovered from a young man in good health and CMV-seropositive. The source material was PBMCs. The CDR3 DNA reads TGCGCCAGCAGCTTGGCGCTAGCGGGCACAGATACGCAGTATTTT. It translates to CASSLALAGTDTQYF.